The T cell receptor (beta chain) described here comes from a study of siplizumab effects on memory and regulatory T cells. The data were produced by immunoSEQ multiplex PCR, yet TCRdb's version contains in-frame clones alone and is incomplete. The table has 100,000 or so clones, approximately 92% seen once; the top ten hold roughly 2.7%. The length of the CDR3 is 20 residues. After removal of 0 bases from V and 3 bases from J, the junction contained 14 bases not matched to a gene. Germline CDR1 is SGHRS and CDR2 is YFSETQ. This clone appeared once. The source material was CD4+ T cells sorted from blood. The V call is TRBV5-1, the J call TRBJ2-1, with 11 bases matching TRBD2. The sequence was collected from a human donor in good health. Some clones in this sample may be carry-over from other donors' samples. The CDR3 spells CASSLEFWTSGPTRYNEQFF. The CDR3 DNA sequence: TGCGCCAGCAGCTTGGAATTTTGGACTAGCGGGCCCACCCGCTACAATGAGCAGTTCTTC.